This T cell receptor beta chain emerged from a study of blood T cell repertoires in COVID-19. Study at large: Italy, Spain and the United States were the sources of the convalescent and acute COVID-19 samples. Nucleic acid was either cDNA or gDNA, and it came from T cells, B-cell-depleted T cells, or PBMCs.

Germline V lookup: CDR1 LNHDA, CDR2 SQIVND (reference sequence). CDR3 length: 16 residues. The V segment lost 3 bases and the J segment 6 bases; nucleotides outside the gene matches: 7. Original processing notes: Amplification with reference gene primers provided the estimates of nucleated cell counts. Assay: immunoSEQ multiplex PCR; the TCRdb copy retains only in-frame clones and omits some. V and J calls and clone size are those listed in that table; D and trimming were worked out from the DNA. Among 140,000 to 150,000 clones listed, around 83% were seen once. A single count supports this clone. The clonotype was recovered from a human donor with acute or convalescent COVID-19. The donor label of this sample is uncertain. The sample taken for sequencing was peripheral blood. J is TRBJ2-2 and V is TRBV19; TRBD1 agrees at 10 bases. CDR3 protein: CASSIRTGGMAGELFF. The CDR3 region has the DNA TGTGCCAGTAGTATCCGGACAGGGGGAATGGCCGGGGAGCTGTTTTTT.